These 24 T cell receptor beta chains originate from one sample sequenced in a study of response to subunit inactivated influenza vaccine. TCRdb passed the RT-PCR reads through MiXCR, listing each CDR3 protein once. The sample shows roughly 630,000 distinct CDR3 sequences, 14% of them seen only once. This sample comprised PBMCs from blood, obtained about 14 days before vaccination. The receptors derive from a man in his fifties or sixties who received an inactivated influenza vaccine.

This chain links TRBV20-1 with TRBJ2-7, with D possibly being TRBD2 (6 bases). V gave up 5 bases and J gave up 6 bases, with 14 bases separating them. The CDR3 has 12 amino acids. Germline assignment: CDR1 DFQATT and CDR2 SNEGSKA (reference sequence). This chain's CDR3 is CSAQTSGVEQYF. The CDR3 DNA follows: TGCAGTGCTCAAACCTCGGGGGTCGAGCAGTACTTC.

The genes are TRBV20-1 and TRBJ2-1, with D perhaps TRBD2 (6 bases). The CDR3 has 16 residues. CDR1 is DFQATT, CDR2 SNEGSKA, per germline (reference sequence). Trimming took off 3 bases at V and 7 bases at J, with 22 bases between the two ends. The CDR3 loop is CSARFQGRGRGNEQFF. CDR3 coding DNA: TGCAGTGCTAGGTTTCAAGGCCGGGGCCGGGGGAATGAGCAGTTCTTC.

In this sample, this clonotype turned up a few times. The chain is built from TRBV30 and TRBJ1-3; no definite D call. The V and J ends lost 7 bases and 2 bases respectively, with 9 bases between them. The CDR3 length is 12 residues. Germline loops: CDR1 GTSNPN, CDR2 SVGIG (reference sequence). DNA for the CDR3: TGTGCCTTTGGAAGAACTGGAAACACCATATATTTT. Encoded protein: CAFGRTGNTIYF.

This clonotype has only a few counts. The V gene is TRBV12-3 or TRBV12-4, the J gene TRBJ2-7; TRBD1 is a possible D gene (5 bases). The V end lost 1 base, the J end lost 1 base, and 8 bases lay between the germline ends. The CDR3 contains 14 residues. In DNA, the CDR3 is TGTGCCAGCAGTTTAGGACAGATGTCCTACGAGCAGTACTTC. Residues: CASSLGQMSYEQYF.

This clonotype has a handful of counts. The CDR3 DNA sequence: TGCAGTGCTAGAGATCTATTGACAGCCTATAGCAATCAGCCCCAGCATTTT. Translated, it gives CSARDLLTAYSNQPQHF. The chain combines TRBV20-1 with TRBJ1-5, with a possible D match to TRBD1 (5 bases). The V end was cut by 0 bases, the J end by 0 bases, with 15 bases between. The germline V gene has CDR1 DFQATT and CDR2 SNEGSKA (reference sequence). CDR3 size: 17 residues.

The rearrangement uses TRBV12-3 or TRBV12-4 and TRBJ2-7, with 10 bases matching TRBD1. V was clipped by 5 bases and J by 2 bases; unmatched bases: 9. This CDR3 contains 16 residues. The DNA for the CDR3 is TGTGCCAGCAGTACTGGGCTTGGGACAGGGGCCTACGAGCAGTACTTC. It codes for CASSTGLGTGAYEQYF.

Many counts were recorded for this clonotype. V gene TRBV12-3 or TRBV12-4 combines with J gene TRBJ1-5, with D possibly TRBD1 on 6 matching bases. V was cut by 3 bases and J by 0 bases, with 12 bases left in between. The CDR3 length is 16 residues. The CDR3, as DNA: TGTGCCAGCAGTTTGACAGGACCTTATAGCAATCAGCCCCAGCATTTT. Encoded protein: CASSLTGPYSNQPQHF.

The chain joins TRBV20-1 to TRBJ1-5; TRBD1 might be the D (6 bases). The CDR3 totals 14 residues. Trimming removed 3 bases from V and 7 bases from J, with 16 bases in between. In germline, CDR1 is DFQATT, CDR2 SNEGSKA (reference sequence). The CDR3 is CSASDVGAGQPQHF. In DNA form, the CDR3 reads TGCAGTGCTAGCGATGTGGGGGCAGGCCAGCCCCAGCATTTT.

This clonotype was picked up a small number of times. The rearrangement joins TRBV12-3 or TRBV12-4 to TRBJ1-2; D is uncertain. V was cut by 6 bases and J by 2 bases, with 13 bases left in between. The CDR3 covers 14 residues. As DNA, the CDR3 is TGTGCCAGCAGCCCCAGGCGGAGGAACTATGGCTACACCTTC. Translated, it gives CASSPRRRNYGYTF.

This clonotype was seen many times. The chain carries TRBV24-1 and TRBJ2-2; TRBD2 matches 7 bases. With V trimmed by 5 bases and J by 1 base, 9 bases remained unmatched. CDR3 length equals 17 residues. In germline, CDR1 is KGHDR, CDR2 SFDVKD. CDR3 protein: CATSGGRGRENTGELFF. The CDR3 DNA reads TGTGCCACCAGTGGTGGGAGGGGCAGGGAGAACACCGGGGAGCTGTTTTTT.

This clonotype occurred a few times. The rearrangement uses TRBV12-3 or TRBV12-4 and TRBJ2-3; 14 bases are a match to TRBD2. CDR3 length equals 15 residues. The V gene end was trimmed by 5 bases and the J gene end by 6 bases; junction bases not matched to a gene: 4. The CDR3 DNA reads as TGTGCCAGCAGTGGGGGACTAGCGGGAGACGATACGCAGTATTTT. As protein: CASSGGLAGDDTQYF.

V usage is TRBV7-2 and J usage is TRBJ2-2, with 7 nucleotides matching TRBD1. Germline CDR1 reads SGHTA; CDR2 reads FQGNSA. J gave up 0 bases and V 7 bases, and 8 bases lay outside the gene matches. The CDR3 spans 16 residues. CDR3: CASIPWDRANTGELFF. In DNA, the CDR3 is TGTGCCAGCATCCCTTGGGACAGAGCGAACACCGGGGAGCTGTTTTTT. The full variable domain, completed using reference TRBV7-2 and TRBJ2-2, is GAGVSQSPSNKVTEKGKDVELRCDPISGHTALYWYRQSLGQGLEFLIYFQGNSAPDKSGLPSDRFSAERTGGSVSTLTIQRTQQEDSAVYLCASIPWDRANTGELFFGEGSRLTVL.

The rearrangement joins TRBV20-1 to TRBJ2-3, with 10 bases identical to TRBD2. This CDR3 comprises 15 residues. Germline CDR1 is DFQATT and CDR2 is SNEGSKA (reference sequence). Trimming at V came to 3 bases and at J to 4 bases, leaving 7 bases not matched to a gene. DNA for the CDR3: TGCAGTGCTAGCGGGCGACTAGCGGGTGCAGATACGCAGTATTTT. Translated, it gives CSASGRLAGADTQYF.

This chain links TRBV20-1 with TRBJ2-3; 10 positions agree with TRBD2. This CDR3 has 14 residues. V lost 3 bases to trimming and J lost 7 bases; unmatched junction nucleotides: 7. Germline lookup yields CDR1 DFQATT and CDR2 SNEGSKA (reference sequence). The CDR3: CSASGGTSDYTQYF. The CDR3 coding sequence is TGCAGTGCTAGTGGGGGGACTAGCGATTATACGCAGTATTTT.

This clonotype was detected only a few times. The chain is built from TRBV6-1 and TRBJ1-2; a possible D gene is TRBD1 (5 bases). Germline CDR1 is MNHNS and CDR2 is SASEGT. The V and J ends lost 5 bases and 5 bases respectively, with 18 bases between them. CDR3 length: 15 residues. CDR3 nucleotide sequence: TGTGCCAGCAGTCCCCAAGGTCAGGGCACGTATGGCTACACCTTC. Its translation: CASSPQGQGTYGYTF.

V usage is TRBV12-3 or TRBV12-4 and J usage is TRBJ2-4, with D tentatively TRBD2 (6 bases). CDR3 length equals 14 residues. The V end was cut by 3 bases, the J end by 6 bases, with 12 bases between. CDR3 bases: TGTGCCAGCAGTTTTTTTGGGGGGACAAACATTCAGTACTTC. It specifies CASSFFGGTNIQYF.

V gene TRBV18 combines with J gene TRBJ2-5; TRBD2 agrees at 11 bases. From germline, CDR1 is KGHSH and CDR2 LQKENI. CDR3 length: 18 amino acids. The J segment lost 4 bases and the V segment lost 1 base, leaving 11 bases of the junction unmatched. CDR3 in amino acids: CASSPRSHSGRAGETQYF. Here the CDR3 DNA reads TGTGCCAGCTCACCACGTTCCCATAGCGGGAGGGCCGGAGAGACCCAGTACTTC.

This clonotype was picked up a small number of times. One end of the junction fails to match germline, which may point to a read error. The rearrangement uses TRBV11-1 and TRBJ2-2, with 8 bases fitting TRBD1. Germline CDR1 reads SGHAT; CDR2 reads FQDESV (reference sequence). The CDR3 is 16 amino acids. CDR3 nucleotides: TGTGCCAGCAACTTACCCGGCAGGGGGCTCGCCGGGGAGCTGTTTTTT. Translated, it gives CASNLPGRGLAGELFF.

This clonotype was seen more than once but under ten times. The chain has TRBV5-1 and TRBJ2-4; 7 nucleotides line up with TRBD2. With V trimmed by 1 base and J by 4 bases, 11 bases remained unmatched. Germline-derived CDR1 and CDR2 are SGHRS and YFSETQ. This CDR3 comprises 17 residues. Here the CDR3 DNA reads TGCGCCAGCAGCTTGTCCGGGTCCGCGCGGGGGAAAAACATTCAGTACTTC. Amino acids: CASSLSGSARGKNIQYF. The whole variable domain, filled in from reference TRBV5-1 and TRBJ2-4, reads KAGVTQTPRYLIKTRGQQVTLSCSPISGHRSVSWYQQTPGQGLQFLFEYFSETQRNKGNFPGRFSGRQFSNSRSEMNVSTLELGDSALYLCASSLSGSARGKNIQYFGAGTRLSVL.

The chain links TRBV7-2 to TRBJ2-7; D remains unclear. This CDR3 is built from 15 residues. Trimming shortened V by 4 bases and J by 1 base, and 14 bases separated the two germline ends. Germline loops: CDR1 SGHTA, CDR2 FQGNSA. The CDR3 spells CASSWGLPPSYEQYF. The CDR3 DNA is TGTGCCAGCAGCTGGGGATTGCCCCCTTCCTACGAGCAGTACTTC.

The sample holds a few counts of this clonotype. V gene TRBV6-1 combines with J gene TRBJ2-4; tentative D call: TRBD2 (5 bases). This CDR3 has 15 residues. V shed 6 bases and J shed 4 bases, with 16 bases lying between them. CDR1 is MNHNS, CDR2 SASEGT, per germline. CDR3 nucleotides: TGTGCCAGCAGCCCTTATACCCCGGGGAAAAACATTCAGTACTTC. Its protein is CASSPYTPGKNIQYF.

This clonotype was seen only a few times. The rearrangement uses TRBV12-3 or TRBV12-4 and TRBJ2-2; a possible D gene is TRBD1 (6 bases). The CDR3 sequence is 13 residues long. V gave up 6 bases and J gave up 8 bases, with 13 bases separating them. CDR3 loop: CASSGQGIGELFF. CDR3 nucleotide sequence: TGTGCCAGCAGCGGGCAGGGGATTGGGGAGCTGTTTTTT.

The chain is built from TRBV12-3 or TRBV12-4 and TRBJ2-2; 10 nucleotides line up with TRBD2. CDR3 size: 18 residues. The V and J ends lost 3 bases and 2 bases, in that order; junction bases with no gene match: 9. The CDR3 is CASSLPWTSGLNTGELFF. The CDR3 DNA reads as TGTGCCAGCAGTTTGCCTTGGACTAGCGGTCTTAACACCGGGGAGCTGTTTTTT.

This chain joins TRBV4-3 and TRBJ2-3; D call uncertain. Germline CDR1 LGHNA, CDR2 YSLEER. Trimming took 4 bases from V and 0 from J, leaving 11 bases between them. This CDR3 spans 15 amino acids. In nucleotides, the CDR3 is TGCGCCAGCAGCCCCCGGGCAGTAAGCACAGATACGCAGTATTTT. This translates into CASSPRAVSTDTQYF.